The TCR beta chain described here comes from a study of blood T cell repertoires in COVID-19 (dated by TCRdb to about 2020). Turning to the overall study: Collaborator samples came from the United States, Italy and Spain and covered acute and convalescent phases of COVID-19. The sample metadata nearly always contained a de-identified subject ID, COVID-19 status, age in years and sex. Where available, HLA class I and class II types were obtained from metadata supplied by the sample provider rather than from assay-based typing. Samples came from the ongoing ImmuneRACE study (first 160 participants) plus 1,254 subjects from 6 global collaborators. The dataset comprised deeply sampled blood TCRbeta repertoires from subjects exposed to, actively infected with, or recovered from COVID-19. The material from the prospective study consisted of cDNA or gDNA derived from T cells, B-cell-depleted T cells, or PBMCs. The repertoires were released in a freely available public database intended as a resource for research on the immune response to SARS-CoV-2. Points the paper makes about the study in general: The quantity of clinical and demographic metadata differed by source and by participant and was supplied without curation.

CDR1 and CDR2 are read off the germline V gene as MNHEY and SVGAGI. A distance of 12 bases separates the germline ends of V and J, which lose 11 bases and 2 bases respectively. From cysteine to phenylalanine, the CDR3 is 12 amino acids long. Just the 36-base CDR3 DNA is kept, in frame starting at base 1. The count of this clone is one. Its antigen is unknown. Base qualities are not provided; no much larger clone lies one nucleotide away. The immunoSEQ Assay, a bias-controlled multiplex PCR, was used to amplify TCRbeta CDR3 regions from genomic DNA. In the authors' own workflow: Within the assay, amplification of reference gene primers was used to estimate how many nucleated cells each sample contained. To quantify the absolute abundance of each unique TCRbeta CDR3 rearrangement, sequence reads were collapsed and filtered. For each sample, productive Simpson clonality was calculated as the square root of Simpson's diversity index across productive rearrangements. TCRdb limited this immuneACCESS table to in-frame rearrangements with V and J called. A share of clones is missing; checked studies link under half to unresolved V genes, and the rest is unexplained. That table furnishes V, J and clone size, whereas the DNA furnished D and trimming. For this sample the table gives 200,000 to 250,000 clones, of which around 91% were detected only once. The ten largest clones represent over 12% of the sample.

Participants in the prospective study were enrolled through a virtual design, were aged roughly 18 to 100 years, and lived in about 25 United States geographic areas. In the prospective study, participants were assigned to cohorts based on the clinical history participants reported in a screening survey and a study questionnaire. A participant counted as exposed if, within 2 weeks of entering the study, that participant had been in contact with someone who had a PCR-confirmed or clinician-diagnosed COVID-19 case. Each participant in the prospective study had whole blood, serum and a nasopharyngeal or oropharyngeal swab collected by mobile phlebotomists. Over an approximately 2-month period, participants in the prospective study had the option of providing additional blood draws and questionnaires. Prospective study blood samples were shipped either frozen or at room temperature before DNA extraction.

The sequence came from a man between 25 and 39 years old who had been exposed to COVID-19. In this chain, TRBV6-5 is recombined with TRBJ1-1; the best D guess is TRBD1, with 6 bases matching. The sample comprised PBMCs or T cells enriched from blood (not recorded which). The DNA sequence is TGTGCCGCACGACAGGTTAACACTGAAGCTTTCTTT. Translated, it gives CAARQVNTEAFF.